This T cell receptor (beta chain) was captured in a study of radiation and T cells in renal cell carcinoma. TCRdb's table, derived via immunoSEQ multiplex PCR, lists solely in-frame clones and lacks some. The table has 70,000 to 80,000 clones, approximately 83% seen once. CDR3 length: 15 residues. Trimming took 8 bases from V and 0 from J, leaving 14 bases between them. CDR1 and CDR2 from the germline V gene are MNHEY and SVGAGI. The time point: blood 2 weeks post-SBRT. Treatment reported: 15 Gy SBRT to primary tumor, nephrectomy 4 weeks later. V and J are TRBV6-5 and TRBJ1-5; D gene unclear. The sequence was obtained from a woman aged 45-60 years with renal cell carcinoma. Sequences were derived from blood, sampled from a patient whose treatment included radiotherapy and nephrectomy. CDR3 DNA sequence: TGTGCCAGCGCAAGCATAAGGAATAGCAATCAGCCCCAGCATTTT. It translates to CASASIRNSNQPQHF.